This T cell receptor beta chain was identified during a study of PD-1 blockade in classical Hodgkin lymphoma (dated by TCRdb to 2020 to 2021). Study-wide context: Nivolumab dosing was 3 mg/kg intravenously every 2 weeks, continuing until either disease progression or unacceptable toxicity. A peripheral blood immune signature of response to PD-1 blockade in classical Hodgkin lymphoma was defined using TCR beta sequencing and CyTOF.

Here is what the overall study found, with its caveats: By C4D1, a significant rise was seen in CD4+ TCR diversity but not in CD8+ TCR diversity (p=0.0027 vs p=0.16), and the rise was most apparent among complete responders (p=0.02). Baseline diversity similar to that of newly diagnosed patients was observed in trial patients achieving complete response, whereas significantly lower diversity was observed in partial responders and progressors. Baseline TCR diversity was reported to be lower in newly diagnosed patients than in healthy donors, and even lower in relapsed/refractory patients. Diversity was lower in patients who began nivolumab less than 1 year after ASCT, so these patients were left out of later analyses to avoid confounding by immune reconstitution. The study was restricted to a single clinical trial cohort, and the causes of repertoire differences, possibly disease activity or prior therapy, were left undefined.

Sample time point, as interpreted from the label and publication: cycle 1 day 1 (C1D1), immediately before nivolumab initiation. Every trial patient had relapsed after autologous stem cell transplantation, and cohorts A, B and C differed in prior brentuximab vedotin exposure. The trial cohort comprised a few dozen patients with relapsed/refractory classical Hodgkin lymphoma whose best overall responses were complete response, partial response or progressive disease. In the multi-cohort phase II CheckMate 205 trial, trial patients received single-agent nivolumab. An independent review committee assessed best overall response by applying the 2007 International Working Group response criteria. Trial PBMCs were collected immediately before nivolumab initiation (C1D1) and during therapy at cycle 2 day 1 and cycle 4 day 1. Peripheral blood was collected in 8 mL Vacutainer Cell Preparation Tubes, from which PBMCs were isolated by centrifugation and then cryopreserved.

Notes on this clone: Its antigen target is currently unknown. Base quality data are lacking; no much larger clone is found one base away.

V is cut by 0 bases and J by 11 bases, and the space between the germline ends is 15 bases. Counted from cysteine to phenylalanine, this CDR3 has 15 amino acids. Only the CDR3 region is kept as DNA, spanning 45 bases read in frame from base 1. CDR1 and CDR2 were assigned from the germline V gene (reference sequence) as SGHNT and YYREEE. Genomic DNA was extracted with the Qiagen DNeasy kit from unsorted PBMCs and from negatively selected CD4+ and CD8+ fractions. TCR beta CDR3 regions were subjected to amplification by immunoSEQ multiplex PCR with primers that anneal to V and J segments. A synthetic immune receptor repertoire was used to minimize amplification bias, and any remaining bias was removed computationally after sequencing. As for the original processing: Repertoire diversity was quantified as the Shannon entropy index using custom Python scripts. Unsorted, CD4+ and CD8+ repertoires were examined separately, except in combined analyses, for which CD4+ and CD8+ sequences were merged in silico. Clonal expansion was defined as a frequency increase of at least 2-fold after treatment compared with C1D1, and clones undetected at baseline were assigned a pseudocount of 0.5. Clones with 0 or 1 copy at C1D1 were defined as singleton clones, while clones with 2 or more copies were defined as non-singleton clones. Clones expanded in unsorted samples were labelled as CD4+, CD8+ or unknown by matching protein sequences in sorted samples from the same patient. Wilcoxon tests on paired samples were used to test diversity changes from C1D1 to C4D1. This immuneACCESS table, as held by TCRdb, lists in-frame sequences with V and J called but not all clones. Of the missing ones, under half trace to an unresolved V gene in checked studies; the others have no known cause. V, J and clone size are taken as reported in that table, and D and trimming were inferred from the DNA itself. This sample gives roughly 15,000 clones in total; roughly 85% of them show up just once. Clones ranked in the top ten supply about 20% of the sample.

The source is a human donor with classical Hodgkin lymphoma. The chain couples TRBV5-4 to TRBJ1-6; the D region possibly corresponds to TRBD1 (5 bases align). The material was peripheral blood mononuclear cells (PBMCs), obtained at baseline. The nucleotide sequence is given as TGTGCCAGCAGCTTGGATGGAGGGGTGGGGGCACCCCTCCACTTT. Its protein is CASSLDGGVGAPLHF.